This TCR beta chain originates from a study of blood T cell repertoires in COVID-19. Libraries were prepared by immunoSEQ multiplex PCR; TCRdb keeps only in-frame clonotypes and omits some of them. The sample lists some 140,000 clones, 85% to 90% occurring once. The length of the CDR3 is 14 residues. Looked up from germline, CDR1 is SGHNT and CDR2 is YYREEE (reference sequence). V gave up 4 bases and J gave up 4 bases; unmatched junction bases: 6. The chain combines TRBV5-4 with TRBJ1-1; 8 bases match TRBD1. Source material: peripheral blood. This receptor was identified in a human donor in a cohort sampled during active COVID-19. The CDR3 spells CASSQGARGTEAFF. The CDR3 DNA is TGTGCCAGCAGCCAGGGGGCCAGGGGCACTGAAGCTTTCTTT.